The TCR beta chain described here comes from a study of blood T cell repertoires in COVID-19. V was shortened by 3 bases and J by 3 bases, with 12 bases between the two germline ends. This CDR3 region has 15 residues. Germline-derived CDR1 and CDR2 are KGHSH and LQKENI. This clone has just one count. As processed by the authors: It was from reference gene primer amplification that nucleated cell counts were estimated. Generated by immunoSEQ multiplex PCR, the TCRdb table keeps only in-frame clones and is missing some. Clone size and V and J calls were adopted from that table, with D and trimming inferred from the DNA. In the table there are approximately 220,000 clones, about 87% of which are singletons.

The receptor's source is a woman aged 25 to 39 who had recovered from COVID-19. The V gene is TRBV18, the J gene TRBJ1-3, with D tentatively TRBD1 (5 bases). Sample: PBMCs or T cells enriched from blood (not recorded which). CDR3 bases: TGTGCCAGCTCACCTGCGCAGGGTTTTGGAAACACCATATATTTT. Protein: CASSPAQGFGNTIYF.